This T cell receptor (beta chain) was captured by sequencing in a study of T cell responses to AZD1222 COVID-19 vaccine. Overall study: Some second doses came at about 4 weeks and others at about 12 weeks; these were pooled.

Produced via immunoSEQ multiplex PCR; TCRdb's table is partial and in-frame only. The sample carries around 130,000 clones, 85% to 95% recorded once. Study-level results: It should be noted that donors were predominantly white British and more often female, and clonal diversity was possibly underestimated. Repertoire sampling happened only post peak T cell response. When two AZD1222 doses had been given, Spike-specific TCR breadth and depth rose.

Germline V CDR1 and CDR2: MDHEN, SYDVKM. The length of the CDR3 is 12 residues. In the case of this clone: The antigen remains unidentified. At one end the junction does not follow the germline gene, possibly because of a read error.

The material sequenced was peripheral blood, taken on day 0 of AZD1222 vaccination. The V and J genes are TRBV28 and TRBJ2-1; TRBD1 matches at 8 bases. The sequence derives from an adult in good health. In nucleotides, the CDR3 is TGTGCCGGCAGGAACAGGGGGGATGAGCAGTTCTTC. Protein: CAGRNRGDEQFF.